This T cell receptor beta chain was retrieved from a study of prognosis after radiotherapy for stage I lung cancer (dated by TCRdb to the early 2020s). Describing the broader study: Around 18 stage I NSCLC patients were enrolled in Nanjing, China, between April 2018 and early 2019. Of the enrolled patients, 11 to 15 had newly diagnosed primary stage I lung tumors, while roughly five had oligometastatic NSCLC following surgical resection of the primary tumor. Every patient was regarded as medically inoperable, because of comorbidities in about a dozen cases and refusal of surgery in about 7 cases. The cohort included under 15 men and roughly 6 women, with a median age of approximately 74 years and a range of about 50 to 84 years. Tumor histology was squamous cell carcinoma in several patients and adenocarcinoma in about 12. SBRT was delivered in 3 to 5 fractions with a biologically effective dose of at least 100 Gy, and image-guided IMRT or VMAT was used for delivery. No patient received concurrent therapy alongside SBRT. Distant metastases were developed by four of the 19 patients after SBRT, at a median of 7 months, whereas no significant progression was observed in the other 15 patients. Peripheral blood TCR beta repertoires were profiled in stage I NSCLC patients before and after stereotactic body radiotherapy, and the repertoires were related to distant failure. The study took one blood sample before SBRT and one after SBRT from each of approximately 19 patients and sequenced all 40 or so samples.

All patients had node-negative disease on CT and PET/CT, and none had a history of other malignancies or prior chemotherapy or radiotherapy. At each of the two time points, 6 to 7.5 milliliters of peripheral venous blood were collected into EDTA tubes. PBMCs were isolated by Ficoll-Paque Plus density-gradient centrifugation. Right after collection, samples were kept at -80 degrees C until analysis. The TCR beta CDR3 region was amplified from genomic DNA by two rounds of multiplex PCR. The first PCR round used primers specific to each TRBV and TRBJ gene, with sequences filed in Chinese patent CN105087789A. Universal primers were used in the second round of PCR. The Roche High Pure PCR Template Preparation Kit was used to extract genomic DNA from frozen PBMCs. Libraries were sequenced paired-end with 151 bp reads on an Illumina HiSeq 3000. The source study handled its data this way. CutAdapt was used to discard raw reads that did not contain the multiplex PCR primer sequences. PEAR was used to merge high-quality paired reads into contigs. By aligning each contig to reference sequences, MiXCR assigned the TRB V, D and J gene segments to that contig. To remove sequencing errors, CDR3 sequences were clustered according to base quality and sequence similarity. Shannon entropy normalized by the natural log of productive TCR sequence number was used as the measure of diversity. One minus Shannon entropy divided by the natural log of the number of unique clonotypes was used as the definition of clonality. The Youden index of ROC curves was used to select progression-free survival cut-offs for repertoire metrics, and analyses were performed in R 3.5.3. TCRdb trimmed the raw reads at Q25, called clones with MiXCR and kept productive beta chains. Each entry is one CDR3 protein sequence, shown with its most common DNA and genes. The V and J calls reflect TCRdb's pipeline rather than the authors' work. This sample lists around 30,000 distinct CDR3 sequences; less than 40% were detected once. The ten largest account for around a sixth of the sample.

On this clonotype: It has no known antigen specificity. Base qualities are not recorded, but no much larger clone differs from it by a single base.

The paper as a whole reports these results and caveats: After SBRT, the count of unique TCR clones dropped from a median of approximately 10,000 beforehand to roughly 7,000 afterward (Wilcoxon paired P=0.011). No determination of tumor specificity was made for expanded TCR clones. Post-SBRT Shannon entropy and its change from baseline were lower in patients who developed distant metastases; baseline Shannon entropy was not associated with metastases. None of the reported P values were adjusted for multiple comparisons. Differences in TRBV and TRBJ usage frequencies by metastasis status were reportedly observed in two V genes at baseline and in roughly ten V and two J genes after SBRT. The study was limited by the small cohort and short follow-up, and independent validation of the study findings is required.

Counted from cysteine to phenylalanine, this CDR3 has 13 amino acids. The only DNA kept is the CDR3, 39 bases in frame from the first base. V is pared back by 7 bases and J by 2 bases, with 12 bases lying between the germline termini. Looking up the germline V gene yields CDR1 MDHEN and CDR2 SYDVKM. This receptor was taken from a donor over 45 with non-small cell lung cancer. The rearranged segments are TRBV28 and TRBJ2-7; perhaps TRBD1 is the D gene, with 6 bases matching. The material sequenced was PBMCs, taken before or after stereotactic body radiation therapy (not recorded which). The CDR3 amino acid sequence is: CASTRTEPYEQYF. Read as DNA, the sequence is TGTGCCAGCACCAGGACAGAACCCTACGAGCAGTACTTC. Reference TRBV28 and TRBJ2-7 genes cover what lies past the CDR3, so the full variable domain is DVKVTQSSRYLVKRTGEKVFLECVQDMDHENMFWYRQDPGLGLRLIYFSYDVKMKEKGDIPEGYSVSREKKERFSLILESASTNQTSMYLCASTRTEPYEQYFGPGTRLTVT.